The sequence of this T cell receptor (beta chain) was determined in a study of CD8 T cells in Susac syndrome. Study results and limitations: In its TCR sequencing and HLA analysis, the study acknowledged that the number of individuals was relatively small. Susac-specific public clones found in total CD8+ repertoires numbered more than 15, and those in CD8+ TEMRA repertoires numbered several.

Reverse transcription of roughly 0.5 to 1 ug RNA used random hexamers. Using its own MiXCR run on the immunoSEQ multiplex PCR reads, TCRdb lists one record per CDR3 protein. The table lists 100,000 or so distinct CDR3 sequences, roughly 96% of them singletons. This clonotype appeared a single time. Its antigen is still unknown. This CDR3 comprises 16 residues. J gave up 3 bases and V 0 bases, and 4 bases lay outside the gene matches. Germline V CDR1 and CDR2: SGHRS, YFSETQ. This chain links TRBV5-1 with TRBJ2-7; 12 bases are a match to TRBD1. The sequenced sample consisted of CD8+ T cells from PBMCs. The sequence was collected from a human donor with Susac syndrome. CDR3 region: CASSLAGTGGFYEQYF. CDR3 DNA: TGCGCCAGCAGCTTGGCCGGGACAGGGGGCTTCTACGAGCAGTACTTC.